This T cell receptor (beta chain) stems from a study of control samples from healthy donors and cancer patients. Repertoires were generated with immunoSEQ multiplex PCR, while TCRdb's copy carries only in-frame clones and drops some. The table has over 100,000 clones, approximately 88% seen once. CDR1 is SGHNT, CDR2 YYREEE, per germline (reference sequence). The CDR3 spans 14 residues. The germline V and J ends were trimmed by 4 bases and 4 bases, with 14 bases remaining between them. Sequencing used blood. This TCR was sampled from a man in his forties or fifties in good health. V usage is TRBV5-4 and J usage is TRBJ2-5; D is unclear. CDR3 loop: CASSPPDWRETQYF. The CDR3, as DNA: TGTGCCAGCAGCCCCCCAGATTGGCGAGAGACCCAGTACTTC.